The present T cell receptor (beta chain) was sequenced within a study of blood T cell repertoires in COVID-19. Donors in Cohort 3 who had recovered were those with two negative PCRs, healthcare professional clearance, or resolution of their symptoms. Per germline, CDR1 SGHRS and CDR2 YFSETQ. The CDR3 loop spans 14 amino acids. Trimming took off 3 bases at V and 7 bases at J, with 17 bases between the two ends. Profiling relied on immunoSEQ multiplex PCR, and the TCRdb table lists in-frame clones only, not all of them. The table shows roughly 330,000 clones, with around 87% occurring only once. The chain recombines TRBV5-1 with TRBJ2-7; a possible D gene is TRBD2 (6 bases). This clonotype was sampled from a woman in her twenties or thirties who had recovered from COVID-19. Material for sequencing was PBMCs or T cells enriched from blood (not recorded which). CDR3 amino acids: CASSWGDADWEQYF. For the CDR3, the DNA is TGCGCCAGCAGCTGGGGGGACGCCGATTGGGAGCAGTACTTC.